Listed below are T cell receptor beta chains from one sample, sequenced in a study of blood T cell repertoires in COVID-19. The table came from immunoSEQ multiplex PCR; TCRdb's copy has only in-frame clones and leaves some out. The sample includes more than 200,000 clones, almost 90% of them seen just once. Sequenced material: peripheral blood. The receptors derive from a woman aged 60 to 75 with acute or convalescent COVID-19. CDR3s include the opening cysteine and the closing phenylalanine or tryptophan. Fields, in order: J gene, V gene, CDR3 protein.

TRBJ2-1 | TRBV4-1 | CASSQVSGGPYNEQFF
TRBJ2-1 | TRBV5-4 | CASSPLRLADYNEQFF
TRBJ2-7 | TRBV5-1 | CASSRTVSAYEQYF
TRBJ2-3 | TRBV5-6 | CASSYLAGGTDTQYF
TRBJ2-3 | TRBV10-3 | CAISRGREGRADTQYF
TRBJ2-6 | TRBV7-3 | CASSLGRGRASGSGANVLTF
TRBJ2-5 | TRBV6-4 | CASSKTLQETQYF
TRBJ1-1 | TRBV5-1 | CASSLQGTEAFF
TRBJ1-2 | TRBV7-2 | CASSPDRGARDGYTF
TRBJ2-1 | TRBV7-2 | CASSYNYNEQFF